Shown below are 26 T cell receptor beta chains from a single sample sequenced in a study of spatial heterogeneity in lung cancer. TCRdb re-analysed the 5' RACE reads in MiXCR, keeping a single row per CDR3 protein. The table includes about 23,000 distinct CDR3 sequences, roughly 4.8% detected once. Time point reported: sample taken at primary tumor resection. Without sorting, whole RNA was sequenced from tumor, nontumor lung or frozen PBMC. Sequences were derived from PBMCs, sampled at surgery. The receptors derive from a male donor with early-stage non-small cell lung cancer.

This clonotype ranks as medium-sized. The chain recombines TRBV20-1 with TRBJ2-7; 7 nucleotides line up with TRBD2. The CDR3 length is 13 residues. Trimming at V came to 5 bases and at J to 2 bases, leaving 6 bases not matched to a gene. Germline values: CDR1 DFQATT, CDR2 SNEGSKA (reference sequence). CDR3 sequence (DNA): TGCAGTGCTGTGAAGGCGGGGGCCTACGAGCAGTACTTC. As protein: CSAVKAGAYEQYF.

This clonotype was observed at least ten times. The gene calls are TRBV10-3 and TRBJ2-7; D is ambiguous. V dropped 3 bases and J dropped 0 bases, with 9 bases sitting between them. CDR1 is ENHRY, CDR2 SYGVKD, per germline. The CDR3 length is 14 residues. CDR3 region: CAISDLSRSYEQYF. For the CDR3, the DNA is TGTGCCATCAGTGATCTGTCGCGCTCCTACGAGCAGTACTTC.

Remarks on this clonotype: A much larger clone sits a single nucleotide away, making a read error possible. V is TRBV11-2 and J is TRBJ1-1; maybe TRBD1 (6 bases). This CDR3 is 19 amino acids long. CDR1 is SGHAT and CDR2 is FQNNGV in the germline V gene. CDR3 loop: CASSLGKGDKYDRNTDAFF. In nucleotides, the CDR3 is TGTGCCAGCAGCTTAGGGAAGGGGGACAAATATGACAGGAACACTGATGCTTTCTTT.

This clonotype was counted many times. The V gene is TRBV19, the J gene TRBJ1-2; perhaps TRBD1 as D (6 bases). Germline V gene sequence: CDR1 LNHDA, CDR2 SQIVND (reference sequence). The CDR3 covers 13 residues. V was pared by 9 bases and J by 1 base, with 12 bases between. The CDR3 bases are TGTGCCAGCCATACAGGGTTTAACTATGGCTACACCTTC. Protein: CASHTGFNYGYTF.

The rearrangement joins TRBV3-1 to TRBJ2-1, with 15 positions matching TRBD2. Germline V gives CDR1 LGHDT, CDR2 YNNKEL (reference sequence). The CDR3 sequence is 18 residues long. Losses at the gene ends were 3 bases for V and 0 bases for J; bases not matched to a gene: 3. CDR3 coding DNA: TGTGCCAGCAGCCAGGGACTAGCGGGAGGAAACTCCTACAATGAGCAGTTCTTC. Translating it yields CASSQGLAGGNSYNEQFF.

This clonotype was seen a few times. The chain carries TRBV20-1 and TRBJ1-2; D gene unclear. The CDR3 has 14 amino acids. Germline V lookup: CDR1 DFQATT, CDR2 SNEGSKA (reference sequence). V was cut by 0 bases and J by 0 bases, with 8 bases left in between. The CDR3 nucleotides read TGCAGTGCTAGAGATCCGAAAGCTAACTATGGCTACACCTTC. Residues: CSARDPKANYGYTF.

The CDR3 region has the DNA TGTGCCAGCAGAACCGAGGTCTGGGGAGATACGCAGTATTTT. Amino acid sequence: CASRTEVWGDTQYF. The gene calls are TRBV6-6 and TRBJ2-3, with unresolved D. The CDR3 loop spans 14 amino acids. Germline CDR1 is MNHNY and CDR2 is SVGAGI (reference sequence). V lost 6 bases and J lost 5, with 15 bases in between.

This clonotype was detected ten times or more. The V and J genes are TRBV28 and TRBJ1-2; tentatively, D is TRBD1 (6 bases). Germline CDR1 and CDR2: MDHEN and SYDVKM. This CDR3 has 14 residues. With 6 bases removed from V and 1 base from J, the gap between germline ends came to 12 bases. The CDR3, as DNA: TGTGCCAGCAGGGAACGACAGGATAACTATGGCTACACCTTC. Translation gives CASRERQDNYGYTF.

Many counts were recorded for this clonotype. The chain links TRBV28 to TRBJ2-3; D gene unclear. This CDR3 region has 16 residues. Looked up from germline, CDR1 is MDHEN and CDR2 is SYDVKM. Trimming shortened V by 6 bases and J by 0 bases, and 16 bases separated the two germline ends. CDR3 protein: CASSYHLETSTDTQYF. The CDR3 coding sequence is TGTGCCAGCAGCTACCACTTAGAAACTAGCACAGATACGCAGTATTTT.

The sample holds many counts of this clonotype. The J gene is TRBJ1-6, the V gene TRBV5-3, with D unclear. TRBV5-3 is an open reading frame, and its role is uncertain. Trimming took 2 bases from V and 9 from J, leaving 15 bases between them. The CDR3 loop spans 15 amino acids. This chain's CDR3 is CARSFGLDNFSPLHF. In DNA, the CDR3 is TGTGCCAGAAGCTTCGGACTGGATAACTTTTCACCCCTCCACTTT.

This clonotype was seen repeatedly, ten times or more. J is TRBJ2-7 and V is TRBV6-6, with a tentative D call TRBD2 (7 bases). The CDR3 runs to 16 residues. The germline V gene encodes CDR1 MNHNY and CDR2 SVGAGI (reference sequence). V lost 6 bases and J lost 1, with 19 bases in between. The DNA of the CDR3 is TGTGCCAGCAGCGCCCGCAGGGGAGGGGAATCCTACGAGCAGTACTTC. As protein: CASSARRGGESYEQYF.

This chain uses TRBV18 with TRBJ1-4; D might be TRBD1 (5 bases). This CDR3 spans 14 amino acids. Per germline, CDR1 KGHSH and CDR2 LQKENI. The V gene lost 2 bases and the J gene lost 4 bases, with 8 bases spanning the gap. CDR3 sequence: CASSPAGFNEKLFF. In DNA, the CDR3 is TGTGCCAGCTCACCAGCAGGGTTTAATGAAAAACTGTTTTTT.

This clonotype was seen many times. This chain joins TRBV20-1 and TRBJ2-7; 8 positions match TRBD1. This CDR3 is 15 amino acids long. The germline gives CDR1 DFQATT, CDR2 SNEGSKA (reference sequence). The V segment lost 4 bases and the J segment 4 bases; nucleotides outside the gene matches: 12. The DNA for the CDR3 is TGCAGTGCTAACCCCGGACAGGGTCGAATATACGAGCAGTACTTC. It codes for CSANPGQGRIYEQYF.

This clonotype was seen ten or more times. The V and J genes are TRBV20-1 and TRBJ1-1; a possible D gene is TRBD1 (5 bases). CDR3 length: 15 residues. Germline loops: CDR1 DFQATT, CDR2 SNEGSKA (reference sequence). The germline V and J ends were trimmed by 6 bases and 0 bases, with 17 bases remaining between them. DNA for the CDR3: TGCAGTGCCCCCGGAGGAGGGGACGTGAACACTGAAGCTTTCTTT. This sequence encodes CSAPGGGDVNTEAFF.

The sample holds many counts of this clonotype. V and J are TRBV12-3 or TRBV12-4 and TRBJ1-4, with TRBD1 identical over 7 bases. The CDR3 consists of 13 residues. The ends lost 8 bases at V and 4 bases at J; junction bases unmatched: 4. The CDR3 DNA sequence: TGTGCCAGCCAGGGACAGCTTAATGAAAAACTGTTTTTT. It is translated as CASQGQLNEKLFF.

At least ten counts were recorded for this clonotype. The chain has TRBV3-1 and TRBJ1-2; 8 nucleotides align to TRBD1. The CDR3 extends over 13 amino acids. Germline V gene sequence: CDR1 LGHDT, CDR2 YNNKEL (reference sequence). The ends lost 3 bases at V and 8 bases at J; junction bases unmatched: 5. In DNA form, the CDR3 reads TGTGCCAGCAGCCAGGGACAGGCTGGAGGCTACACCTTC. Protein product: CASSQGQAGGYTF.

This clonotype came up many times. The genes are TRBV30 and TRBJ2-7; 11 positions agree with TRBD2. CDR1 is GTSNPN and CDR2 is SVGIG in the germline V gene (reference sequence). CDR3 length: 17 amino acids. The V and J ends lost 2 bases and 0 bases, in that order; junction bases with no gene match: 9. The CDR3 region is CAWSTGTSGGGSYEQYF. The CDR3 DNA sequence: TGTGCCTGGAGTACCGGGACTAGCGGAGGAGGCTCCTACGAGCAGTACTTC.

This clonotype was detected ten times or more. The CDR3 sequence: CASSLGRATDTQYF. The CDR3 coding sequence is TGTGCCAGCAGCTTGGGCAGGGCCACAGATACGCAGTATTTT. V is TRBV11-2 and J is TRBJ2-3; possibly TRBD1 for D (5 bases). V lost 3 bases to trimming and J lost 2 bases, with 9 bases between them. CDR3 size: 14 residues. Per germline, CDR1 SGHAT and CDR2 FQNNGV.

The chain is built from TRBV19 and TRBJ1-1; TRBD1 might be the D (5 bases). CDR1 and CDR2 (germline): LNHDA, SQIVND (reference sequence). V was shortened by 7 bases and J by 2 bases, with 11 bases between the two germline ends. The CDR3 consists of 13 residues. As DNA, the CDR3 is TGTGCCAGTACCAAAGACAGAAACACTGAAGCTTTCTTT. Protein sequence: CASTKDRNTEAFF.

The rearrangement links TRBV2 to TRBJ2-7; 8 bases are a match to TRBD1. J lost 0 bases, V lost 4 bases, and 5 bases had no gene match. The V gene's germline CDR1 is SNHLY and CDR2 FYNNEI. The CDR3 consists of 15 residues. The CDR3 loop is CASSGQGAISYEQYF. For the CDR3, the DNA is TGTGCCAGCAGTGGGCAGGGGGCCATCTCCTACGAGCAGTACTTC.

This clonotype has ten or more counts. This sequence joins TRBV20-1 and TRBJ2-6; tentative D call: TRBD1 (5 bases). The CDR3 extends over 18 amino acids. Trimming took off 6 bases at V and 0 bases at J, with 21 bases between the two ends. Per germline, CDR1 DFQATT and CDR2 SNEGSKA (reference sequence). CDR3 amino acids: CSATATGAHLSGANVLTF. The CDR3 DNA sequence: TGCAGTGCGACTGCCACAGGCGCACACCTCTCTGGGGCCAACGTCCTGACTTTC.

The sample holds many counts of this clonotype. The rearrangement joins TRBV28 to TRBJ1-5; weak D call: TRBD1 (6 bases). Trimming cost V 9 bases and J 1 base, with 22 bases left between them. The CDR3 spans 17 residues. Germline loops: CDR1 MDHEN, CDR2 SYDVKM. The DNA of the CDR3 is TGTGCCAGTAACCCACGGGGGGGGGCTTTAAGCAATCAGCCCCAGCATTTT. This encodes CASNPRGGALSNQPQHF.

This clonotype came up many times. Written as DNA, the CDR3 is TGTGCCAGCATCCGAGGGGCGGGAGGGCCTGTTGAGCAGTACTTC. Translation: CASIRGAGGPVEQYF. The chain uses TRBV6-1 and TRBJ2-7, with 9 bases aligning to TRBD2. From germline, CDR1 is MNHNS and CDR2 SASEGT. Trimming removed 7 bases from V and 7 bases from J; junction bases left unmatched: 14. The CDR3 contains 15 residues.

This clonotype was recorded at least ten times. The CDR3 region is CASSLGLAGVGGYNEQFF. The CDR3 bases are TGTGCCAGCAGCTTAGGACTAGCGGGAGTCGGCGGCTACAATGAGCAGTTCTTC. The genes are TRBV7-8 and TRBJ2-1; TRBD2 matches at 12 bases. Germline trimming cut 1 base from V and 3 bases from J; bases unmatched to any gene: 7. The CDR3 extends over 18 amino acids. Germline V CDR1 and CDR2: SGHVS, FQNEAQ.

This clonotype was seen at least ten times. The chain recombines TRBV7-2 with TRBJ1-4; the D is unclear. This CDR3 comprises 13 residues. The germline V and J ends were trimmed by 2 bases and 11 bases, with 12 bases remaining between them. Germline CDR1 and CDR2: SGHTA and FQGNSA. The CDR3 DNA reads TGTGCCAGCAGCTTATCCGGGGTTCCGAAACTGTTTTTT. It encodes CASSLSGVPKLFF. The whole variable domain, remainder taken from reference TRBV7-2 and TRBJ1-4, is GAGVSQSPSNKVTEKGKDVELRCDPISGHTALYWYRQSLGQGLEFLIYFQGNSAPDKSGLPSDRFSAERTGGSVSTLTIQRTQQEDSAVYLCASSLSGVPKLFFGSGTQLSVL.

This clonotype was seen repeatedly, ten times or more. V usage is TRBV3-1 and J usage is TRBJ1-3; D is unclear. Germline V lookup: CDR1 LGHDT, CDR2 YNNKEL (reference sequence). Trimming shortened V by 1 base and J by 0 bases, and 19 bases separated the two germline ends. This CDR3 has 19 residues. The CDR3 reads CASSQVSLALRSSGNTIYF. As DNA, the CDR3 is TGTGCCAGCAGCCAAGTTTCTCTTGCCCTAAGGAGCTCTGGAAACACCATATATTTT.